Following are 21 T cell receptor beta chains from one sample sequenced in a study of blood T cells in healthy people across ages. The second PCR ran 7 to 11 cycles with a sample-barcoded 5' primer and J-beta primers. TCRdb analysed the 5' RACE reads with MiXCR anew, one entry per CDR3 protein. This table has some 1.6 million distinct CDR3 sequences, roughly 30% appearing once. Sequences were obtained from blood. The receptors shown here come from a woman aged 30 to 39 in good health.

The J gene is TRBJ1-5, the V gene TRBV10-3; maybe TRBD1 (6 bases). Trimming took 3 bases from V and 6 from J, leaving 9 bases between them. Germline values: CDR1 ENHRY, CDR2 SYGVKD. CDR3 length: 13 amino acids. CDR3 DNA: TGTGCCATCAGTGACCCAGGGGTTCAGCCCCAGCATTTT. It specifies CAISDPGVQPQHF.

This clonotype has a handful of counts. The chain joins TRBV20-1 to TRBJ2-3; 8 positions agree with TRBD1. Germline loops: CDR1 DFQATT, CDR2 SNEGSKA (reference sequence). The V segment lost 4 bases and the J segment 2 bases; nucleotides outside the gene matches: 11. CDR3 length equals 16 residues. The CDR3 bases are TGCAGTGCTAACCTACTGCCCCAGGGGGCCACAGATACGCAGTATTTT. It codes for CSANLLPQGATDTQYF.

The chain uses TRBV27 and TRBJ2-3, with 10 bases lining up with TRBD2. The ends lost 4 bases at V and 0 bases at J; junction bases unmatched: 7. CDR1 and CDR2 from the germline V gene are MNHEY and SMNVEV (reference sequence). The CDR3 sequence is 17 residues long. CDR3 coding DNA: TGTGCCAGCAGTTCACTACTAGCGGGAACTAGCACAGATACGCAGTATTTT. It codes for CASSSLLAGTSTDTQYF.

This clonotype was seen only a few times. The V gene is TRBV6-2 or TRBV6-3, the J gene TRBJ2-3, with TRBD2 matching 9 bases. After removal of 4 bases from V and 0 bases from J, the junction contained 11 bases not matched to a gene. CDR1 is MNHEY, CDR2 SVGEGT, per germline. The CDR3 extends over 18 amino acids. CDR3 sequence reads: CASSFKLAGDISTDTQYF. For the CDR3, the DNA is TGTGCCAGCAGTTTTAAACTAGCGGGTGACATTAGCACAGATACGCAGTATTTT.

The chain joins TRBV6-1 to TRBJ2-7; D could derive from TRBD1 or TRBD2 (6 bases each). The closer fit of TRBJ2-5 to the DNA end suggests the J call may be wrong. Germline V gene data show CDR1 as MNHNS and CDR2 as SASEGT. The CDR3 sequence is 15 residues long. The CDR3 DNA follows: TGTGCCAGCAGTGGTCTGATGGGGGGCGGAGAGACCCAGTACTTC. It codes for CASSGLMGGGETQYF.

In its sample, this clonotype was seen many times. CDR3 bases: TGTGCCAGCAGCTTAGCCGGGAACTCCTACGAGCAGTACTTC. Its translation: CASSLAGNSYEQYF. The chain employs TRBV7-9 and TRBJ2-7; D perhaps matches TRBD2 (5 bases). With 0 bases removed from V and 0 bases from J, the gap between germline ends came to 6 bases. Per germline, CDR1 SEHNR and CDR2 FQNEAQ (reference sequence). The CDR3 extends over 14 amino acids.

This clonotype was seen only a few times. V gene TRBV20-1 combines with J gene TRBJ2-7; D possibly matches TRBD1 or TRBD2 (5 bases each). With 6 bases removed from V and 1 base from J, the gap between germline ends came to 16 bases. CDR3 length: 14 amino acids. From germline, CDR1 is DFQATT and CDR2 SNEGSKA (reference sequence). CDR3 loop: CSAAPGTESYEQYF. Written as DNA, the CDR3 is TGCAGTGCGGCCCCCGGGACGGAATCCTACGAGCAGTACTTC.

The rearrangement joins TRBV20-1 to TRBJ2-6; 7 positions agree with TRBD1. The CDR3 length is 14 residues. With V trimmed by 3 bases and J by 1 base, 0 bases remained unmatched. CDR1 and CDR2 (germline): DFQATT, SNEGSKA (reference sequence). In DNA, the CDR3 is TGCAGTGCTAGGGACAGGTCTGGGGCCAACGTCCTGACTTTC. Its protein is CSARDRSGANVLTF.

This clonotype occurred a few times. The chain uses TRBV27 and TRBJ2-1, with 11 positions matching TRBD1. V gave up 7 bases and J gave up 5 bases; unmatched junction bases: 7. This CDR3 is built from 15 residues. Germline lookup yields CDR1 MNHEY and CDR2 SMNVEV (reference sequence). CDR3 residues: CASTSGTGGHNEQFF. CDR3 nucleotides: TGTGCCAGCACCTCCGGGACAGGGGGTCACAATGAGCAGTTCTTC.

The DNA for the CDR3 is TGTGCCAGCAGCCAAGATGGCCCACCTGCAGATTGGGAGCAGTACTTC. Translation gives CASSQDGPPADWEQYF. V is TRBV3-1 and J is TRBJ2-7, with D unclear. The CDR3 sequence is 16 residues long. CDR1 is LGHDT and CDR2 is YNNKEL in the germline V gene (reference sequence). Deletions cut 0 bases from V and 7 bases from J, with 19 bases between.

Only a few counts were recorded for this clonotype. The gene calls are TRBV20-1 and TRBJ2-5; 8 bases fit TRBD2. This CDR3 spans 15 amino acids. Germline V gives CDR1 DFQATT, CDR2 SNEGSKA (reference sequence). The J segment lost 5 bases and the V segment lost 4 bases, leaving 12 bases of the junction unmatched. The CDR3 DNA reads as TGCAGTGCTATAGGATGGGAGCGGGGGTGGGAGACCCAGTACTTC. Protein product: CSAIGWERGWETQYF.

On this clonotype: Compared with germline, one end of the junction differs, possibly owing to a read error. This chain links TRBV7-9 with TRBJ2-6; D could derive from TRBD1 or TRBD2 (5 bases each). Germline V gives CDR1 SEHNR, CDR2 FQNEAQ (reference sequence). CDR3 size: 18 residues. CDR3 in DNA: TGTGCCAGCAGCGTCAATTGGCGGGTTAACTCTGGGGCCAACGTCCCGACTTTC. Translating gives CASSVNWRVNSGANVPTF.

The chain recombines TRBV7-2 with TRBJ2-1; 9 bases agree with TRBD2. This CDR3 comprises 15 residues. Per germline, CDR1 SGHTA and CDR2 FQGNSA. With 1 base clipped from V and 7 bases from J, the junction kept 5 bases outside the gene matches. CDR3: CASSLGGRAGNEQFF. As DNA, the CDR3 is TGTGCCAGCAGCTTAGGCGGGAGGGCCGGGAATGAGCAGTTCTTC.

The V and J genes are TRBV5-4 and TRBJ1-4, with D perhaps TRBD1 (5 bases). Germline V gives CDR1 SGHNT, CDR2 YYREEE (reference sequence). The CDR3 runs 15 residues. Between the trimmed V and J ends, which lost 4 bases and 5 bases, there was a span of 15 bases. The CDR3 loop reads CASSPGRGLNEKLFF. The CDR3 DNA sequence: TGTGCCAGCAGCCCCGGGCGGGGGTTGAATGAAAAACTGTTTTTT. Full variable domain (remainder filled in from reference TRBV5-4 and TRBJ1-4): ETGVTQSPTHLIKTRGQQVTLRCSSQSGHNTVSWYQQALGQGPQFIFQYYREEENGRGNFPPRFSGLQFPNYSSELNVNALELDDSALYLCASSPGRGLNEKLFFGSGTQLSVL.

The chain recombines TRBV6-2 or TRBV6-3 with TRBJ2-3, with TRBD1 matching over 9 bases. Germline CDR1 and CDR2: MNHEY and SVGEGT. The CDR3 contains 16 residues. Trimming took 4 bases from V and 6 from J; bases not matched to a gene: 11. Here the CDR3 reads CASSSPGTGLVDTQYF. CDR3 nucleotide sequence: TGTGCCAGCAGTTCCCCCGGGACAGGGCTGGTTGATACGCAGTATTTT.

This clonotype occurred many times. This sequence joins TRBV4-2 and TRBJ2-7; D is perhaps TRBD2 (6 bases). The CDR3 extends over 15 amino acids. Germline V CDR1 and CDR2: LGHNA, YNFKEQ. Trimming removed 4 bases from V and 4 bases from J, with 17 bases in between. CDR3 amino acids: CASSPPAGPPYEQYF. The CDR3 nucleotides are TGTGCCAGCAGCCCCCCCGCGGGACCACCATACGAGCAGTACTTC.

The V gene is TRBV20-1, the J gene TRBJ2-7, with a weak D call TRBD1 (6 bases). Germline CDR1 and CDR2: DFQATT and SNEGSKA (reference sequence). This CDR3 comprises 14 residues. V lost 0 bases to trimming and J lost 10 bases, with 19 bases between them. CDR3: CSARDLQGKEAQYF. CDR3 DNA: TGCAGTGCTAGAGACTTACAGGGAAAAGAGGCCCAGTACTTC.

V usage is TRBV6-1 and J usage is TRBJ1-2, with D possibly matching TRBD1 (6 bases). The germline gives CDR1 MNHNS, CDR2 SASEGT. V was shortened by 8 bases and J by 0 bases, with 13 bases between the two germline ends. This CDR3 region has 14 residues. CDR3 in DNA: TGTGCCAGCCTGAGTAGGGGGACTAACTATGGCTACACCTTC. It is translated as CASLSRGTNYGYTF.

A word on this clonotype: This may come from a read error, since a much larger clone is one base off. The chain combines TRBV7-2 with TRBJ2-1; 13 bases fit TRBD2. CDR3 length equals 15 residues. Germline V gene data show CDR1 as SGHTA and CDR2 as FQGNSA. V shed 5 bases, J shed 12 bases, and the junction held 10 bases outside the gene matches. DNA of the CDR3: TGTGCCAGCAGCCCATGGACTAGCGGGGGATATGGGCAGTTCTTC. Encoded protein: CASSPWTSGGYGQFF.

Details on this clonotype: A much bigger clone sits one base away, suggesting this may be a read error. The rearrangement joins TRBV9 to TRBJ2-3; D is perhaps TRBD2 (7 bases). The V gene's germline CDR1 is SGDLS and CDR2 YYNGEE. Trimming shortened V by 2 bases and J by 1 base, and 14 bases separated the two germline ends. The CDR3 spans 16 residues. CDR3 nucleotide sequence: TGTGCCAGCAGCGTCAATGGCGGGGGCGGCACAGATACGCAGTATTTT. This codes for CASSVNGGGGTDTQYF.

CDR3 DNA: TGCAGTGCTCGCGAGACAGGGACAGAGACCCAGTACTTC. Amino acids: CSARETGTETQYF. The gene calls are TRBV20-1 and TRBJ2-5; 7 bases line up with TRBD1. In germline, CDR1 is DFQATT, CDR2 SNEGSKA (reference sequence). CDR3 length: 13 amino acids. Trimming at V came to 5 bases and at J to 4 bases, leaving 7 bases not matched to a gene.